One and the same sample provided the 29 T cell receptor beta chains below, sequenced in a study of shared clonotypes between healthy human individuals. Generated by immunoSEQ multiplex PCR, the TCRdb table keeps only in-frame clones and is missing some. Of 2 million to 2.5 million clones listed, around 93% are singletons. Source material: naive CD4+ T cells from PBMCs. The subset denotes: CD45RA+ positively selected. Receptor source: a man aged 18 to 29 in good health. Some clones in this sample may be carry-over from other donors' samples.

This chain uses TRBV11-2 with TRBJ2-5; D possibly corresponds to TRBD1 (6 bases). The CDR3 is made up of 15 amino acids. V was trimmed by 0 bases and J by 4 bases, leaving 12 bases between them. The germline V gene has CDR1 SGHAT and CDR2 FQNNGV. CDR3 loop: CASSLDRGIGETQYF. The CDR3 DNA reads as TGTGCCAGCAGCTTAGACAGGGGAATTGGAGAGACCCAGTACTTC.

The chain combines TRBV27 with TRBJ2-5; possible D gene TRBD1, 6 bases. Trimming removed 0 bases from V and 4 bases from J, with 12 bases in between. The CDR3 runs to 15 residues. From germline, CDR1 is MNHEY and CDR2 SMNVEV (reference sequence). CDR3 nucleotide sequence: TGTGCCAGCAGTTTATCGAGAGGGGGTTTAGAGACCCAGTACTTC. This sequence encodes CASSLSRGGLETQYF.

The V and J genes are TRBV4-3 and TRBJ1-2; 7 bases are a match to TRBD1. The length of the CDR3 is 18 residues. V dropped 0 bases and J dropped 0; count of bases not matched to a gene: 10. Looked up from germline, CDR1 is LGHNA and CDR2 is YSLEER. CDR3 DNA: TGCGCCAGCAGCCAAGATACGGCGACAGGGAGGCCTAACTATGGCTACACCTTC. Translated: CASSQDTATGRPNYGYTF.

To note about this clone: The same CDR3 also results from other DNA sequences found in this sample. The chain recombines TRBV5-1 with TRBJ2-2; possibly TRBD1 for D (6 bases). The CDR3 length is 13 residues. V was cut by 5 bases and J by 6 bases, with 11 bases left in between. Germline CDR1 and CDR2: SGHRS and YFSETQ. CDR3 DNA sequence: TGCGCCAGCAGTCGGCAGGGGCCCGGGGAGCTGTTTTTT. Protein sequence: CASSRQGPGELFF.

The chain carries TRBV5-6 and TRBJ2-1, with TRBD1 matching over 12 bases. Unmatched junction bases numbered 11, after V lost 4 bases and J lost 6 bases. The CDR3 is 17 amino acids. Germline V gene lookup returns CDR1 SGHDT and CDR2 YYEEEE. CDR3 amino acids: CASSQLLRDRGRNEQFF. The CDR3 DNA is TGTGCCAGCAGCCAACTACTCCGGGACAGGGGGCGCAATGAGCAGTTCTTC. Looking up the rest from reference TRBV5-6 and TRBJ2-1 gives the full variable domain: DAGVTQSPTHLIKTRGQQVTLRCSPKSGHDTVSWYQQALGQGPQFIFQYYEEEERQRGNFPDRFSGHQFPNYSSELNVNALLLGDSALYLCASSQLLRDRGRNEQFFGPGTRLTVL.

The chain couples TRBV19 to TRBJ2-3, with TRBD1 as a possible D gene (5 bases). V was pared by 7 bases and J by 2 bases, with 16 bases between. In germline, CDR1 is LNHDA, CDR2 SQIVND (reference sequence). This CDR3 is 15 amino acids long. The CDR3 spells CASMAGAGVTDTQYF. The CDR3 DNA is TGTGCCAGTATGGCTGGGGCAGGAGTCACAGATACGCAGTATTTT.

The V call is TRBV9, the J call TRBJ2-5; 10 bases line up with TRBD2. Germline V gene sequence: CDR1 SGDLS, CDR2 YYNGEE. The length of the CDR3 is 14 residues. The J segment lost 5 bases and the V segment lost 0 bases, leaving 1 base of the junction unmatched. The CDR3 DNA follows: TGTGCCAGCAGCGTAGGTAGCGGGAGGGAGACCCAGTACTTC. It specifies CASSVGSGRETQYF. The full variable domain, rest sourced from reference TRBV9 and TRBJ2-5, is DSGVTQTPKHLITATGQRVTLRCSPRSGDLSVYWYQQSLDQGLQFLIQYYNGEERAKGNILERFSAQQFPDLHSELNLSSLELGDSALYFCASSVGSGRETQYFGPGTRLLVL.

The chain couples TRBV7-3 to TRBJ2-3; no clear D. Trimming pared 5 bases from V and 2 bases from J, leaving 2 bases between. There are 11 residues in the CDR3. From germline, CDR1 is SGHTA and CDR2 FQGTGA. In DNA, the CDR3 is TGTGCCAGCAGCCCCACAGATACGCAGTATTTT. Amino acids: CASSPTDTQYF.

The chain is built from TRBV5-1 and TRBJ2-3; TRBD2 agrees at 12 bases. The ends lost 1 base at V and 0 bases at J; junction bases unmatched: 21. This CDR3 spans 23 amino acids. Germline CDR1 and CDR2: SGHRS and YFSETQ. CDR3 DNA: TGCGCCAGCAGCTTGCCCCGGACTAGCGGGAAAGGTAAAATGCCCACTAGCACAGATACGCAGTATTTT. Amino acid sequence: CASSLPRTSGKGKMPTSTDTQYF.

The rearrangement links TRBV18 to TRBJ2-7, with 12 positions matching TRBD2. The V gene's germline CDR1 is KGHSH and CDR2 LQKENI. V trimming: 3 bases; J trimming: 4 bases; junction bases outside the gene matches: 4. The CDR3 extends over 15 amino acids. The CDR3 loop is CASSPYGLAGYEQYF. The CDR3 region has the DNA TGTGCCAGCTCACCTTATGGACTAGCGGGATACGAGCAGTACTTC.

This sequence joins TRBV7-9 and TRBJ2-3; 7 bases are a match to TRBD1. This CDR3 spans 17 amino acids. With 2 bases clipped from V and 6 bases from J, the junction kept 14 bases outside the gene matches. Germline CDR1 SEHNR, CDR2 FQNEAQ (reference sequence). CDR3 region: CASSLWGTDNLLDTQYF. The CDR3 bases are TGTGCCAGCAGCTTATGGGGGACAGACAACCTACTCGATACGCAGTATTTT.

V is TRBV9 and J is TRBJ2-2, with 7 bases that match TRBD2. Germline CDR1 SGDLS, CDR2 YYNGEE. This CDR3 comprises 16 residues. V lost 2 bases and J lost 1; bases outside the gene matches: 5. The CDR3 DNA is TGTGCCAGCAGCGTTAGTCTAGCGGAGAACACCGGGGAGCTGTTTTTT. It translates to CASSVSLAENTGELFF. Using reference TRBV9 and TRBJ2-2 for the parts outside the CDR3, the full variable domain is DSGVTQTPKHLITATGQRVTLRCSPRSGDLSVYWYQQSLDQGLQFLIQYYNGEERAKGNILERFSAQQFPDLHSELNLSSLELGDSALYFCASSVSLAENTGELFFGEGSRLTVL.

J is TRBJ1-5 and V is TRBV28, with D maybe TRBD1 (5 bases). The CDR3 runs 15 residues. In germline, CDR1 is MDHEN, CDR2 SYDVKM. With 5 bases removed from V and 0 bases from J, the gap between germline ends came to 11 bases. The CDR3 loop is CASSTDSVSNQPQHF. The DNA for the CDR3 is TGTGCCAGCAGTACCGACAGCGTTAGCAATCAGCCCCAGCATTTT.

A note on this clone: A junction end diverges from the germline sequence, so it may reflect a read error. The chain combines TRBV13 with TRBJ1-1; tentative D call: TRBD1 (5 bases). CDR1 and CDR2 (germline): PRHDT, FYEKMQ (reference sequence). The CDR3 consists of 15 residues. The CDR3 region is CAGSLSRDGETEAFF. The CDR3 region has the DNA TGTGCCGGCAGCTTGTCCCGGGACGGGGAGACTGAAGCTTTCTTT. Based on the CDR3 plus reference TRBV13 and TRBJ1-1, the full variable domain is AAGVIQSPRHLIKEKRETATLKCYPIPRHDTVYWYQQGPGQDPQFLISFYEKMQSDKGSIPDRFSAQQFSDYHSELNMSSLELGDSALYFCAGSLSRDGETEAFFGQGTRLTVV.

V is TRBV9 and J is TRBJ2-3; TRBD2 agrees at 8 bases. The CDR3 length is 15 residues. The ends lost 0 bases at V and 5 bases at J; junction bases unmatched: 5. Germline CDR1 and CDR2: SGDLS and YYNGEE. CDR3: CASSVDLLAGDTQYF. DNA for the CDR3: TGTGCCAGCAGCGTAGATCTGCTAGCGGGAGATACGCAGTATTTT.

The chain is built from TRBV19 and TRBJ1-2; 7 bases align to TRBD1. J was trimmed by 2 bases and V by 4 bases; bases with no gene match: 4. Germline assignment: CDR1 LNHDA and CDR2 SQIVND (reference sequence). The length of the CDR3 is 14 residues. CDR3 amino acids: CASSRHRGNYGYTF. As DNA, the CDR3 is TGTGCCAGTAGTAGACACAGGGGAAACTATGGCTACACCTTC.

This chain uses TRBV27 with TRBJ2-2; D is uncertain. The CDR3 runs 16 residues. Trimming took 5 bases from V and 1 from J, leaving 14 bases between them. CDR1 MNHEY and CDR2 SMNVEV come from the germline V gene (reference sequence). The CDR3 DNA follows: TGTGCCAGCAGTCAACCGCGGACGGAGAACACCGGGGAGCTGTTTTTT. The encoded protein is CASSQPRTENTGELFF.

This rearrangement joins TRBV11-3 to TRBJ2-5, with D possibly TRBD2 on 6 matching bases. The germline V gene has CDR1 SGHNT and CDR2 YENEEA. V was clipped by 5 bases and J by 5 bases, with 12 bases between them. The CDR3 contains 13 residues. CDR3 amino acids: CASSLVGGETQYF. The CDR3 region has the DNA TGTGCCAGCAGCCTAGTTGGGGGGGAGACCCAGTACTTC.

The chain employs TRBV7-8 and TRBJ2-2; the D is unclear. Trimming removed 1 base at V and 2 bases at J, with 8 bases between. The germline gives CDR1 SGHVS, CDR2 FQNEAQ. The CDR3 consists of 15 residues. For the CDR3, the DNA is TGTGCCAGCAGCTTAGGCACCTCCAACACCGGGGAGCTGTTTTTT. Translation gives CASSLGTSNTGELFF.

Of note for this clone: This sample includes further DNA sequences coding for the same CDR3. The V and J genes are TRBV18 and TRBJ1-3; 8 bases are a match to TRBD1. Germline trimming cut 3 bases from V and 3 bases from J; bases unmatched to any gene: 1. The CDR3 consists of 14 residues. Germline CDR1 KGHSH, CDR2 LQKENI. The CDR3 region is CASSPDRVGNTIYF. In nucleotides, the CDR3 is TGTGCCAGCTCACCGGACAGGGTTGGAAACACCATATATTTT.

DNA of the CDR3: TGTGCCAGTACAATCCGGGACAGGGGAAATCAGCCCCAGCATTTT. Its translation: CASTIRDRGNQPQHF. The chain has TRBV19 and TRBJ1-5, with TRBD1 matching over 10 bases. There are 15 residues in the CDR3. Germline CDR1 and CDR2: LNHDA and SQIVND (reference sequence). V was clipped by 7 bases and J by 4 bases; unmatched bases: 7.

The V gene is TRBV2, the J gene TRBJ2-4; 7 positions agree with TRBD2. Germline CDR1 is SNHLY and CDR2 is FYNNEI. CDR3 length equals 14 residues. V lost 5 bases and J lost 7; bases outside the gene matches: 8. CDR3 nucleotides: TGTGCCAGCAGTCCCGAGAGGGGAGGGAACATTCAGTACTTC. Translated: CASSPERGGNIQYF.

The chain combines TRBV7-2 with TRBJ1-5; no definite D call. Trimming cost V 4 bases and J 3 bases, with 10 bases left between them. The CDR3 has 14 amino acids. The germline CDR1 and CDR2 sequences are SGHTA and FQGNSA. CDR3 region: CASSSDGPNQPQHF. For the CDR3, the DNA is TGTGCCAGCAGCTCCGACGGACCCAATCAGCCCCAGCATTTT. Together with reference TRBV7-2 and TRBJ1-5, the CDR3 gives the full variable domain: GAGVSQSPSNKVTEKGKDVELRCDPISGHTALYWYRQSLGQGLEFLIYFQGNSAPDKSGLPSDRFSAERTGGSVSTLTIQRTQQEDSAVYLCASSSDGPNQPQHFGDGTRLSIL.

The rearrangement uses TRBV28 and TRBJ2-1, with D tentatively TRBD1 or TRBD2 (6 bases each). Germline V gene lookup returns CDR1 MDHEN and CDR2 SYDVKM. V shed 6 bases and J shed 8 bases, with 23 bases lying between them. The CDR3 is made up of 16 amino acids. DNA for the CDR3: TGTGCCAGCAGCCTACGGGGGCGCGGGAAGCCTTATGAGCAGTTCTTC. It codes for CASSLRGRGKPYEQFF.

The rearrangement joins TRBV4-1 to TRBJ1-3, with D perhaps matching TRBD1 (6 bases). Germline CDR1 reads MGHRA; CDR2 reads YSYEKL. The CDR3 consists of 16 residues. Trimming took off 3 bases at V and 0 bases at J, with 12 bases between the two ends. CDR3 nucleotides: TGCGCCAGCAGCCACACACAGGGTTCCTCTGGAAACACCATATATTTT. The encoded protein is CASSHTQGSSGNTIYF.

The rearrangement joins TRBV7-2 to TRBJ1-1; the match to TRBD1 covers 8 bases. J lost 5 bases, V lost 3 bases, and 5 bases had no gene match. Germline CDR1 SGHTA, CDR2 FQGNSA. This CDR3 comprises 14 residues. CDR3 sequence: CASSLDREGTEAFF. The CDR3 DNA follows: TGTGCCAGCAGCTTGGACAGGGAGGGGACTGAAGCTTTCTTT.

The sample holds one count of this clone. Other DNA sequences in the sample encode the same CDR3. The chain combines TRBV28 with TRBJ1-2; D call uncertain. The germline V gene has CDR1 MDHEN and CDR2 SYDVKM. Deletions cut 2 bases from V and 4 bases from J, with 5 bases between. The CDR3 totals 12 residues. Written as DNA, the CDR3 is TGTGCCAGCAGTTTACGGACCTATGGCTACACCTTC. This encodes CASSLRTYGYTF.

The rearrangement links TRBV28 to TRBJ2-2; maybe TRBD2 (5 bases). V was clipped by 10 bases and J by 0 bases, with 9 bases between them. CDR1 MDHEN and CDR2 SYDVKM come from the germline V gene. This CDR3 spans 13 amino acids. The chain's CDR3 is CATGNPNTGELFF. The CDR3 DNA sequence: TGTGCCACCGGGAACCCGAACACCGGGGAGCTGTTTTTT.

V usage is TRBV2 and J usage is TRBJ2-5; D tentatively reads TRBD1 or TRBD2 (5 bases each). Germline lookup yields CDR1 SNHLY and CDR2 FYNNEI. This CDR3 region has 13 residues. Trimming shortened V by 9 bases and J by 5 bases, and 16 bases separated the two germline ends. CDR3 DNA: TGTGCCAGTACTCCCGGGGCAGCGGAGACCCAGTACTTC. Amino acids: CASTPGAAETQYF.